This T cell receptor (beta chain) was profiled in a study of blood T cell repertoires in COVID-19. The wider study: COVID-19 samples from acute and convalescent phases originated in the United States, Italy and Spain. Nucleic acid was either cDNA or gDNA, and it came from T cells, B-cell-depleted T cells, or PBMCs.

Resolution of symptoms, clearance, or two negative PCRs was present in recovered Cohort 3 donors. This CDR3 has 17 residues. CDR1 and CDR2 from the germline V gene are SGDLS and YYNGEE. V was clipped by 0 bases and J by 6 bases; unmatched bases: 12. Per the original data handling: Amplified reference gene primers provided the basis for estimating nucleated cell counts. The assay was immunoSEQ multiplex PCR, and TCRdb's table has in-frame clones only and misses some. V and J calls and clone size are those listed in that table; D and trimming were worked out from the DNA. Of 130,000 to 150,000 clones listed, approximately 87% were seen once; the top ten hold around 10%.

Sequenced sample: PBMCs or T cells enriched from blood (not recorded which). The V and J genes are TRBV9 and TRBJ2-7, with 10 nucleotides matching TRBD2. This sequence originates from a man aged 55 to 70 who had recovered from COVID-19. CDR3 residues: CASSVVLAGVSFSEQYF. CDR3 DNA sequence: TGTGCCAGCAGCGTAGTTCTAGCGGGAGTTAGCTTTAGCGAGCAGTACTTC. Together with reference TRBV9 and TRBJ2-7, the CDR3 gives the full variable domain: DSGVTQTPKHLITATGQRVTLRCSPRSGDLSVYWYQQSLDQGLQFLIQYYNGEERAKGNILERFSAQQFPDLHSELNLSSLELGDSALYFCASSVVLAGVSFSEQYFGPGTRLTVT.